This T cell receptor (beta chain) is drawn from a study of technical replicates of blood from several donors. This CDR3 spans 14 amino acids. CDR1 and CDR2 (germline): MNHNY, SVGAGI (reference sequence). V dropped 7 bases and J dropped 6; count of bases not matched to a gene: 6. Measured with immunoSEQ multiplex PCR; TCRdb has only the in-frame clones, and not every one. Seen here are almost 70,000 clones, approximately 91% observed once, and the top ten hold roughly 5%. The sample consisted of PBMCs. The chain couples TRBV6-6 to TRBJ2-1; 10 positions agree with TRBD2. This sequence originates from a human donor in good health. Some clones in this sample may be carry-over from other donors' samples. In DNA form, the CDR3 reads TGTGCCAGCAACCTAGCGGGAGTTGGCAATGAGCAGTTCTTC. It specifies CASNLAGVGNEQFF.